A single sample is the source of the 20 T cell receptor beta chains below, sequenced in a study of Graves' ophthalmopathy and Graves' hyperthyroidism. The authors amplified TCR beta CDR3 regions, and they did so from RNA transcripts for repertoire sequencing. RT-PCR with HTBI primers came first, then second-round multiplex PCR. TCRdb used MiXCR to reprocess the multiplex PCR reads, holding one entry per CDR3 protein. The table records approximately 480,000 distinct CDR3 sequences, around 14% of them present only once. Specimen: blood. The source of these receptors is a woman aged 25-40 years with Graves' ophthalmopathy.

The chain is built from TRBV4-1 and TRBJ2-7, with 10 bases identical to TRBD2. The CDR3 is made up of 16 amino acids. Trimming at V came to 0 bases and at J to 1 base, leaving 3 bases not matched to a gene. Germline V gene sequence: CDR1 MGHRA, CDR2 YSYEKL. The CDR3 sequence is CASSQDQREGSYEQYF. The CDR3 DNA follows: TGCGCCAGCAGCCAAGACCAGCGGGAGGGTTCCTACGAGCAGTACTTC.

The chain links TRBV28 to TRBJ1-1; 9 nucleotides match TRBD1. The germline CDR1 and CDR2 sequences are MDHEN and SYDVKM. V was pared by 5 bases and J by 5 bases, with 9 bases of the junction left unmatched. The CDR3 contains 15 residues. This CDR3 is CASSRQQGAQTEAFF. The CDR3 nucleotides are TGTGCCAGCAGTCGCCAACAGGGGGCGCAGACTGAAGCTTTCTTT.

This clonotype was counted only a few times. The chain links TRBV7-9 to TRBJ1-2; D not resolved. This CDR3 spans 11 amino acids. CDR1 is SEHNR and CDR2 is FQNEAQ in the germline V gene (reference sequence). Deletions cut 11 bases from V and 4 bases from J, with 11 bases between. DNA of the CDR3: TGTGCCTCCCAGGACCTCTATGGCTACACCTTC. Residues: CASQDLYGYTF.

Many counts were recorded for this clonotype. As DNA, the CDR3 is TGTGCCAGCAGTTTATTCTCAGGGCCCCACTATGGCTACACCTTC. Amino acids: CASSLFSGPHYGYTF. The chain links TRBV12-3 or TRBV12-4 to TRBJ1-2; possibly TRBD1 for D (5 bases). The V and J ends lost 2 bases and 3 bases respectively, with 13 bases between them. The CDR3 is 15 residues long.

The rearrangement links TRBV25-1 to TRBJ2-2; the D is unclear. V was pared by 6 bases and J by 5 bases, with 13 bases between. The germline V gene encodes CDR1 MGHDK and CDR2 SYGVNS. The CDR3 has 14 amino acids. The chain's CDR3 is CASRGILTTGELFF. The CDR3 DNA sequence: TGTGCCAGCAGGGGAATATTGACAACCGGGGAGCTGTTTTTT.

The rearrangement uses TRBV4-2 and TRBJ1-2, with TRBD1 identical over 7 bases. From germline, CDR1 is LGHNA and CDR2 YNFKEQ. V shed 3 bases, J shed 5 bases, and the junction held 6 bases outside the gene matches. This CDR3 is built from 14 residues. Here the CDR3 reads CASSHSTGDYGYTF. The DNA for the CDR3 is TGTGCCAGCAGCCATTCAACAGGGGATTATGGCTACACCTTC.

V gene TRBV5-1 combines with J gene TRBJ1-1; TRBD1 aligns across 7 bases. Germline CDR1 and CDR2: SGHRS and YFSETQ. This CDR3 has 14 residues. The J segment lost 1 base and the V segment lost 3 bases, leaving 3 bases of the junction unmatched. The CDR3 region has the DNA TGCGCCAGCAGCTCGACAGGGTCGAACACTGAAGCTTTCTTT. The encoded protein is CASSSTGSNTEAFF.

This clonotype was counted at least ten times. The CDR3 protein is CASNSGTSNYGYTF. The CDR3 DNA reads as TGTGCCAGCAACTCCGGGACATCTAACTATGGCTACACCTTC. The V call is TRBV6-5, the J call TRBJ1-2; D is possibly TRBD1 (6 bases). V lost 7 bases, J lost 0 bases, and 12 bases lay in between. Per germline, CDR1 MNHEY and CDR2 SVGAGI. The CDR3 covers 14 residues.

A word on this clonotype: The germline gene is not matched at one end of the junction; a read error may be the cause. The gene calls are TRBV2 and TRBJ2-5; perhaps TRBD2 as D (6 bases). The germline V gene encodes CDR1 SNHLY and CDR2 FYNNEI. There are 14 residues in the CDR3. As DNA, the CDR3 is TGTGCCATCAGTGAGGCCGGGGGACAAGAGACCCAGTACTTC. It is translated as CAISEAGGQETQYF.

This clonotype was counted at least ten times. The junction departs from the called germline gene at one end, perhaps through a read error. This chain links TRBV6-5 with TRBJ2-4; the D is unclear. This CDR3 comprises 16 residues. Per the germline V gene, CDR1 is MNHEY and CDR2 is SVGAGI. CDR3 bases: TGTGCCAGCAGGGTATCTGGCGTTACGGCCAAAAACATTAAGTACTTC. Residues: CASRVSGVTAKNIKYF.

The chain couples TRBV18 to TRBJ1-1; 8 bases are a match to TRBD1. The CDR3 runs 15 residues. Per the germline V gene, CDR1 is KGHSH and CDR2 is LQKENI. V gave up 3 bases and J gave up 3 bases; unmatched junction bases: 6. This chain's CDR3 is CASSPEDRGHTEAFF. In DNA, the CDR3 is TGTGCCAGCTCACCTGAAGACAGGGGCCACACTGAAGCTTTCTTT.

This clonotype occurred once. The chain has TRBV6-4 and TRBJ1-2; a possible D gene is TRBD1 (5 bases). Looked up from germline, CDR1 is MRHNA and CDR2 is SNTAGT. The V end lost 5 bases, the J end lost 4 bases, and 11 bases lay between the germline ends. This CDR3 comprises 13 residues. Here the CDR3 DNA reads TGTGCCAGCAGTCAACCCGGGGCCTATGGCTACACCTTC. Its protein product is CASSQPGAYGYTF.

The gene calls are TRBV6-1 and TRBJ2-7; the D is unclear. The V end was cut by 1 base, the J end by 2 bases, with 9 bases between. Germline CDR1 is MNHNS and CDR2 is SASEGT. This CDR3 has 14 residues. CDR3 loop: CASSEEFGPYEQYF. The CDR3 DNA is TGTGCCAGCAGTGAAGAGTTTGGCCCCTACGAGCAGTACTTC.

In its sample, this clonotype was seen many times. The chain couples TRBV12-3 or TRBV12-4 to TRBJ1-6, with D unclear. V dropped 3 bases and J dropped 10 bases, with 10 bases sitting between them. The CDR3 consists of 13 residues. CDR3 DNA: TGTGCCAGCAGTTTCCGGGGAGGCTCACCCCTCCACTTT. This sequence encodes CASSFRGGSPLHF.

The sample holds many counts of this clonotype. The chain recombines TRBV11-1 with TRBJ2-7; possibly TRBD1 for D (6 bases). The CDR3 is made up of 17 amino acids. V was cut by 5 bases and J by 1 base, with 21 bases left in between. CDR1 is SGHAT, CDR2 FQDESV, per germline (reference sequence). The CDR3 DNA reads as TGTGCCAGCAGCAACACTAAAAACAGGGAACCGTCCTACGAGCAGTACTTC. Its translation is CASSNTKNREPSYEQYF.

This chain links TRBV18 with TRBJ2-7; D is possibly TRBD2 (6 bases). Germline V lookup: CDR1 KGHSH, CDR2 LQKENI. CDR3 length: 12 residues. Trimming removed 5 bases from V and 6 bases from J, with 11 bases in between. CDR3 DNA: TGTGCCAGCTCAGAGCAGGGAGGCGAGCAGTACTTC. Residues: CASSEQGGEQYF.

This clonotype was seen at least ten times. The chain links TRBV28 to TRBJ2-7; possible D gene TRBD1, 5 bases. This CDR3 spans 14 amino acids. In germline, CDR1 is MDHEN, CDR2 SYDVKM. The V gene lost 3 bases and the J gene lost 2 bases, with 11 bases spanning the gap. The CDR3 reads CASSLVTDAYEQYF. CDR3 nucleotide sequence: TGTGCCAGCAGTTTGGTGACAGACGCCTACGAGCAGTACTTC.

The sample holds many counts of this clonotype. The chain recombines TRBV2 with TRBJ2-7; 13 bases fit TRBD2. Germline lookup yields CDR1 SNHLY and CDR2 FYNNEI. J lost 2 bases, V lost 0 bases, and 13 bases had no gene match. This CDR3 region has 20 residues. The chain's CDR3 is CASSEAITPGLAGPAYEQYF. The DNA of the CDR3 is TGTGCCAGCAGTGAAGCCATTACCCCGGGACTAGCGGGGCCGGCCTACGAGCAGTACTTC.

This clonotype was detected many times. Its ends do not fully match the called genes, so a read error is possible. The CDR3 DNA sequence: TGTGCCAGCAGGTCAGCAGGGATCACCAAAAACATTAAGTACTTC. As protein: CASRSAGITKNIKYF. The chain links TRBV28 to TRBJ2-4; D is perhaps TRBD1 (5 bases). The CDR3 contains 15 residues. Germline V gene lookup returns CDR1 MDHEN and CDR2 SYDVKM.

V usage is TRBV30 and J usage is TRBJ1-2, with 9 bases that match TRBD1. The ends lost 4 bases at V and 6 bases at J; junction bases unmatched: 12. Per germline, CDR1 GTSNPN and CDR2 SVGIG (reference sequence). The CDR3 is 15 amino acids. For the CDR3, the DNA is TGTGCCTGGACGGGACAGGGAGCTTCTCCGGATGGCTACACCTTC. Amino acids: CAWTGQGASPDGYTF.